Below, one TCR beta chain is given with its context. Assignment of participants to cohorts was predicated upon participant-reported clinical history. This record comes from a study of blood T cell repertoires in COVID-19. In the study overall: Samples representing acute and convalescent COVID-19 were sourced from the United States, Italy and Spain.

Germline CDR1 and CDR2: LGHNA and YNFKEQ. V was trimmed by 1 base and J by 5 bases, leaving 17 bases between them. The CDR3 sequence is 16 residues long. As originally analysed: Quantification of nucleated cells was approximated via reference gene primer amplification. Sequencing was performed with immunoSEQ multiplex PCR; in TCRdb, only in-frame clones are kept and a portion is missing. That table supplies the V and J calls and clone size; D and trimming were determined from the DNA. The sample has 160,000 or so clones; over 75% are singletons. The sample was PBMCs or T cells enriched from blood (not recorded which). This receptor was identified in a woman in her forties with acute COVID-19. V and J are TRBV4-2 and TRBJ1-2; D is undetermined. CDR3 residues: CASSQGDARASYGYTF. The CDR3 DNA follows: TGTGCCAGCAGCCAAGGGGATGCGCGGGCGAGTTATGGCTACACCTTC.